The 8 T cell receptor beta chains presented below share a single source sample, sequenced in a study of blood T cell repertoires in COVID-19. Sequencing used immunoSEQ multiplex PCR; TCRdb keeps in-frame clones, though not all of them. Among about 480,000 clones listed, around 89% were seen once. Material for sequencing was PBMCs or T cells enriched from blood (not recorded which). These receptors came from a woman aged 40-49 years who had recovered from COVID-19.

CDR3 nucleotides: TGTGCCAGCAGCCAGGACTACTTGAATGAGCAGTTCTTC. This codes for CASSQDYLNEQFF. This chain joins TRBV6-5 and TRBJ2-1; possible D gene TRBD2, 6 bases. Germline V gene sequence: CDR1 MNHEY, CDR2 SVGAGI. CDR3 length: 13 residues. Trimming removed 6 bases at V and 7 bases at J, with 13 bases between.

In DNA form, the CDR3 reads TGCGCCAGCAGCCTAGGCCCGGGACAGACTAACTATGGCTACACCTTC. Its translation is CASSLGPGQTNYGYTF. The rearrangement uses TRBV5-1 and TRBJ1-2; TRBD1 aligns across 7 bases. Looked up from germline, CDR1 is SGHRS and CDR2 is YFSETQ. The CDR3 has 16 amino acids. The V and J ends lost 4 bases and 0 bases, in that order; junction bases with no gene match: 9.

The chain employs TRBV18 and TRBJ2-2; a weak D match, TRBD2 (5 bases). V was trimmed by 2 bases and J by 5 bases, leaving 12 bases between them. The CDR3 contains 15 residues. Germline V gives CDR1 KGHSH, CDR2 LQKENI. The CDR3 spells CASSPGNPGTGELFF. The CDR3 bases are TGTGCCAGCTCACCAGGCAATCCGGGGACCGGGGAGCTGTTTTTT.

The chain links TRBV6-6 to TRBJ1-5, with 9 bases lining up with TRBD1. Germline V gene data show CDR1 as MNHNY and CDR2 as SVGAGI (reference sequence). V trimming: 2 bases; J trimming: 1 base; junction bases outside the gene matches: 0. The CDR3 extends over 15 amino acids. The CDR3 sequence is CASSYDRGSNQPQHF. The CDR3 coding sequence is TGTGCCAGCAGTTACGACAGGGGGAGCAATCAGCCCCAGCATTTT.

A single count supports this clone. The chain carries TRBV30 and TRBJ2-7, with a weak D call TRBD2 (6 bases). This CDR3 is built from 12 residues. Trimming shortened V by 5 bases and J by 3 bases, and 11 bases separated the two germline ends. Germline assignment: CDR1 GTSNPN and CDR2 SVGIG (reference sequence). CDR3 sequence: CAWGAGGYEQYF. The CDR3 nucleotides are TGTGCCTGGGGGGCCGGGGGCTACGAGCAGTACTTC.

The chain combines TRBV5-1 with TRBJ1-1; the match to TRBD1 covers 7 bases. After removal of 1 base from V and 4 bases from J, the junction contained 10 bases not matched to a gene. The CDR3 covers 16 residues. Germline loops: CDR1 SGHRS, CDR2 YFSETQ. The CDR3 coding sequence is TGCGCCAGCAGCTTGAGCACAGGGGCCGGCACCACTGAAGCTTTCTTT. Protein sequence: CASSLSTGAGTTEAFF.

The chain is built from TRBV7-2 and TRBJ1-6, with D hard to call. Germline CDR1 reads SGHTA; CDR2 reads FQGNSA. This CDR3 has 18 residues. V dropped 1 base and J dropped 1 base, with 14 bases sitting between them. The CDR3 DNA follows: TGTGCCAGCAGCTTAGACCAGGTGGCGCATTCCTATAATTCACCCCTCCACTTT. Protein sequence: CASSLDQVAHSYNSPLHF.

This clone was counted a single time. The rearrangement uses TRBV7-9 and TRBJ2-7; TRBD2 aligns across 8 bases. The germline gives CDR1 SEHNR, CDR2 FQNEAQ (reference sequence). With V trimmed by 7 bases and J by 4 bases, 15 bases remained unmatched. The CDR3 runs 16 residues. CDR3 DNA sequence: TGTGCCAGCACCCCCCGCTTTGACAGCGGGAGATACGAGCAGTACTTC. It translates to CASTPRFDSGRYEQYF.